The rows below give T cell receptor beta chains drawn from one sample of a study of STAT5B mutations in CD4+ large granular lymphocyte leukemia. Produced via immunoSEQ multiplex PCR; TCRdb's table is partial and in-frame only. The sample includes 25,000 to 35,000 clones, about four fifths of them seen just once. What was sequenced was CD4+ T cells from blood buffy coats. The receptors stem from a human donor in good health. Both conserved end residues are part of each CDR3. The D gene is left open where the match is weak. Size tells how often a clone was seen (once, few, many) or the class of an expanded clone, and some rows leave it out.

DNA,CDR3,D,J,size,V
TGTGCCAGCAGCTCCGGGGCAGGGGGCAGTGGCTACACCTTC,CASSSGAGGSGYTF,TRBD1,TRBJ1-2,NA,TRBV6-6
TGTGCCAGTAGTATACTAGGCCTCTCTGGAAACACCATATATTTT,CASSILGLSGNTIYF,NA,TRBJ1-3,NA,TRBV19
TGTGCCAGCAGCGGCCCTACCAGGCTGCCCATATATTTT,CASSGPTRLPIYF,NA,TRBJ1-3,NA,TRBV9
TGCGCCAGCAGCCCCCAGGATTGGGAGCGGCAGTACTTC,CASSPQDWERQYF,NA,TRBJ2-7,few,TRBV4-1
TGTGCCAGCTCAGGGGTGATCGCGGAAAAACTGTTTTTT,CASSGVIAEKLFF,NA,TRBJ1-4,NA,TRBV18
TGTGCCAGCGGACGGTACAATCAGCCCCAGCATTTT,CASGRYNQPQHF,NA,TRBJ1-5,NA,TRBV27
TGCAGCGCCCTACAGGGGAACACTGAAGCTTTCTTT,CSALQGNTEAFF,NA,TRBJ1-1,NA,TRBV29-1
TGTGCCAGCAGCTTAGTTGGGGGTCAGCCCCAGCATTTT,CASSLVGGQPQHF,NA,TRBJ1-5,once,TRBV7-9
TGTGCCAGCTCAGGACAGGAGCTTAGCACAGATACGCAGTATTTT,CASSGQELSTDTQYF,TRBD1,TRBJ2-3,NA,TRBV18
TGCGCCAGCAGCCAAGCTTTGGTACAATGGGGAGATACGCAGTATTTT,CASSQALVQWGDTQYF,NA,TRBJ2-3,NA,TRBV4-1
TGCGCCAGCAGCCAGCGGGACAGGGATGAAAAACTGTTTTTT,CASSQRDRDEKLFF,TRBD1,TRBJ1-4,NA,TRBV4-1
TGTGCCAGCAGCCCCGGGACAATCTATGGCTACACCTTC,CASSPGTIYGYTF,NA,TRBJ1-2,once,TRBV6-1
TGTGCCAGCAGTTTATTGGGGCTAGCGGGGGGCTTTGAGCAGTTCTTC,CASSLLGLAGGFEQFF,TRBD2,TRBJ2-1,NA,TRBV6-5
TGTGCCAGTACTGGACAGCTTAACACCGGGGAGCTGTTTTTT,CASTGQLNTGELFF,NA,TRBJ2-2,once,TRBV19
TGTGCCAGCAGCACTGGACTAGCGGGACCTGGGGCCAACGTCCTGACTTTC,CASSTGLAGPGANVLTF,TRBD2,TRBJ2-6,NA,TRBV7-9
TGTGCCAGTAGTGCCGGACAGGCAAAAGCTTTCTTT,CASSAGQAKAFF,TRBD1,TRBJ1-1,NA,TRBV19
TGTGCCAGCAGCGTGGTGGGAAACACTGAAGCTTTCTTT,CASSVVGNTEAFF,NA,TRBJ1-1,NA,TRBV5-4
TGTGCCAGTAGTAGGGGACTTTACAATGAGCAGTTCTTC,CASSRGLYNEQFF,NA,TRBJ2-1,NA,TRBV19
TGTGCCAGCGTACTAGCGGGGAACTTC,CASVLAGNF,TRBD2,TRBJ2-7,NA,TRBV7-2
TGTGCCAGCAGCTTGCCAGGGAGCGGTTCACCCCTCCACTTT,CASSLPGSGSPLHF,NA,TRBJ1-6,NA,TRBV5-6
TGTGCCAGCAGTGGGACGGACAGCTTATCCTATGGCTACACCTTC,CASSGTDSLSYGYTF,NA,TRBJ1-2,NA,TRBV28
TGTGCCAGCAGTCTGGCCGACAGAGACGATGGCTACACCTTC,CASSLADRDDGYTF,NA,TRBJ1-2,NA,TRBV6-6
TGTGCCAGCAGTGAAGCCGGAGGTACCAATCAGCCCCAGCATTTT,CASSEAGGTNQPQHF,NA,TRBJ1-5,NA,TRBV2
TGTGCCAGCAGTTCGACTTACAGGGGAGCTTTCTTT,CASSSTYRGAFF,TRBD1,TRBJ1-1,NA,TRBV28
TGTGCCAGCAGCCCCGTCGGGGGGGGGTACCAAGAGACCCAGTACTTC,CASSPVGGGYQETQYF,TRBD2,TRBJ2-5,NA,TRBV5-4
TGTGCCAGCAGCTTGGCGGGCGGGAGGGGATCCGAGCAGTACTTC,CASSLAGGRGSEQYF,TRBD2,TRBJ2-7,once,TRBV5-4
TGTGCCAGCAGAGTGTTAAGACTACGAAGCACTGAAGCTTTCTTT,CASRVLRLRSTEAFF,NA,TRBJ1-1,NA,TRBV28
TGTGCCAGTAGGCCTAAAGGTCAGCCCCAGCATTTT,CASRPKGQPQHF,NA,TRBJ1-5,NA,TRBV19
TGTGCCAGCAGCTTAGCCAGGGAATACTCTGGGGCCAACGTCCTGACTTTC,CASSLAREYSGANVLTF,NA,TRBJ2-6,NA,TRBV7-9
TGTGCCAGCAGCCCTAGCGGGGTCACCGGGGAGCTGTTTTTT,CASSPSGVTGELFF,TRBD2,TRBJ2-2,NA,TRBV7-2
TGTGCCAGCAGTTACGAACCCGACAGGTCATTT,CASSYEPDRSF,NA,TRBJ1-1,NA,TRBV6-1
TGTGCCAGTAGTATGTGGGCAGGGGGACTTTATCAGCCCCAGCATTTT,CASSMWAGGLYQPQHF,TRBD1,TRBJ1-5,NA,TRBV19
TGTGCCAGCAGCTTAGGAGGTTTTGGGTACTTC,CASSLGGFGYF,NA,TRBJ2-7,NA,TRBV7-2
TGTGCCAGCAGTGAATTCCCCTCGTGGCCCACAGATACGCAGTATTTT,CASSEFPSWPTDTQYF,NA,TRBJ2-3,NA,TRBV6-1
TGCGCCAGCAGTGAGTCAGCCCGAACCGGGGAGCTGTTTTTT,CASSESARTGELFF,NA,TRBJ2-2,few,TRBV10-1
TGTGCCAGCAGCCGACGACAGGGGGGCGCCTCCTACGAGCAGTACTTC,CASSRRQGGASYEQYF,TRBD1,TRBJ2-7,NA,TRBV11-3
TGTGCCTGGACCGCACAGGGCGGCGGAAACTATGGCTACACCTTC,CAWTAQGGGNYGYTF,NA,TRBJ1-2,few,TRBV30
TGTGCCAGTCTGAGGGGTAGCTCCTACGAGCAGTACTTC,CASLRGSSYEQYF,NA,TRBJ2-7,NA,TRBV19
TGTGCCAGCAGCAAAGACAGGGCGAGCAATCAGCCCCAGCATTTT,CASSKDRASNQPQHF,TRBD1,TRBJ1-5,few,TRBV2
TGTGCCAGCTCACCACTTGCAGGCCAGGGCAATGAGCAGTTCTTC,CASSPLAGQGNEQFF,NA,TRBJ2-1,NA,TRBV18
TGTGCCAGCAGCTTAAAGGGGGGCCCGACTGGGGGCAATGAGCAGTTCTTC,CASSLKGGPTGGNEQFF,NA,TRBJ2-1,NA,TRBV7-2
TGTGCCAGTAGTCCTAGCGGGGGGGGTTCCTACAATGAGCAGTTCTTC,CASSPSGGGSYNEQFF,TRBD2,TRBJ2-1,NA,TRBV19
TGTGCCAGCAGTGGCACGACAGGGGGCGGTGAGCAGTTCTTC,CASSGTTGGGEQFF,TRBD1,TRBJ2-1,NA,TRBV6-1